This TCR beta chain is drawn from a study of kidney transplant recipient with SARS-CoV-2 infection. TCRdb recomputed calls from the reads with MiXCR, one row per CDR3 protein. This table holds 200,000 to 300,000 distinct CDR3 sequences, under 35% found once. CDR3 length: 15 amino acids. With 3 bases clipped from V and 8 bases from J, the junction kept 8 bases outside the gene matches. Germline CDR1 MDHEN, CDR2 SYDVKM. The sample here was a blood sample, taken at baseline and on day 111 from a kidney transplant recipient. V is TRBV28 and J is TRBJ2-1, with 9 bases aligning to TRBD1. The sequence derives from a male patient aged 25-45 years who had COVID-19 and was a kidney transplant recipient. Some T cells may be the graft donor's. Here the CDR3 reads CASSFPKTGGYEQFF. The CDR3, as DNA: TGTGCCAGCAGTTTCCCTAAAACAGGGGGCTATGAGCAGTTCTTC.